These 7 T cell receptor beta chains were all obtained from the same sample, sequenced in a study of blood T cell repertoires in COVID-19. Produced via immunoSEQ multiplex PCR; TCRdb's table is partial and in-frame only. The sample lists approximately 170,000 clones; roughly nine tenths were seen once. Sample: peripheral blood. The source of these receptors is a man aged 25-45 years with acute or convalescent COVID-19.

V usage is TRBV5-1 and J usage is TRBJ2-1; TRBD2 agrees at 10 bases. Germline trimming cut 0 bases from V and 8 bases from J; bases unmatched to any gene: 5. CDR3 length: 15 residues. Germline assignment: CDR1 SGHRS and CDR2 YFSETQ. The CDR3 here is CASSLASGGFDEQFF. The CDR3 DNA is TGCGCCAGCAGCTTGGCTAGCGGGGGATTCGATGAGCAGTTCTTC.

The genes are TRBV10-3 and TRBJ2-1; 10 bases match TRBD2. V lost 4 bases to trimming and J lost 7 bases; unmatched junction nucleotides: 10. CDR1 and CDR2 (germline): ENHRY, SYGVKD. The CDR3 spans 16 residues. CDR3 sequence: CAISASSGGSGNEQFF. CDR3 bases: TGTGCCATCAGTGCCTCTAGCGGGGGTTCTGGAAATGAGCAGTTCTTC.

V is TRBV2 and J is TRBJ2-1; 10 bases line up with TRBD2. CDR1 SNHLY and CDR2 FYNNEI come from the germline V gene. The V gene end was trimmed by 2 bases and the J gene end by 7 bases; junction bases not matched to a gene: 5. The CDR3 has 15 residues. The CDR3 DNA reads as TGTGCCAGCAGTGAACTAGCGGGAGAGAGGAATGAGCAGTTCTTC. Protein: CASSELAGERNEQFF.

Only one count was recorded for this clone. V and J are TRBV7-3 and TRBJ2-1; 12 nucleotides match TRBD2. There are 17 residues in the CDR3. The J segment lost 4 bases and the V segment lost 3 bases, leaving 7 bases of the junction unmatched. The V gene's germline CDR1 is SGHTA and CDR2 FQGTGA. This CDR3 is CASSFDSTSGGYNEQFF. In DNA form, the CDR3 reads TGTGCCAGCAGCTTTGACTCGACTAGCGGGGGATACAATGAGCAGTTCTTC.

J is TRBJ2-5 and V is TRBV2; TRBD2 might be the D (6 bases). CDR1 is SNHLY and CDR2 is FYNNEI in the germline V gene. Trimming removed 6 bases from V and 4 bases from J, with 15 bases in between. The CDR3 loop spans 14 amino acids. Written as DNA, the CDR3 is TGTGCCAGCAGCCGCCCCCCAGCGGGAGAGACCCAGTACTTC. It is translated as CASSRPPAGETQYF.

V gene TRBV6-1 combines with J gene TRBJ1-5; a weak D match, TRBD1 (5 bases). Germline assignment: CDR1 MNHNS and CDR2 SASEGT. The CDR3 is made up of 16 amino acids. V lost 2 bases and J 6 bases, leaving 17 bases between the germline ends. CDR3 nucleotide sequence: TGTGCCAGCAGTGAATTGTGGGGGGGATCGGGTCAGCCCCAGCATTTT. It specifies CASSELWGGSGQPQHF.

This clone was detected many times. The chain employs TRBV5-1 and TRBJ2-7, with D maybe TRBD2 (6 bases). The ends were cut back, 5 bases at V and 2 bases at J, with 20 bases in the middle. Germline-derived CDR1 and CDR2 are SGHRS and YFSETQ. CDR3 length: 16 amino acids. The CDR3 bases are TGCGCCAGCAGAGCACGGGGCGGGATGGCAGCCTACGAGCAGTACTTC. Encoded protein: CASRARGGMAAYEQYF.